The 6 T cell receptor beta chains below come from one sample, sequenced in a study of T cells in Graves' hyperthyroidism and ophthalmopathy (dated by TCRdb to between 2019 and 2020). Libraries were constructed by multiplex PCR. The data were produced on an Illumina HiSeq 2000. The TCR beta CDR3 regions were amplified from RNA transcripts. The TCR CDR3 was subjected to a first round of RT-PCR using the HTBI primer set and the Qiagen OneStep RT-PCR kit. TCRdb trimmed public reads at Q25 via fastp, called clones via MiXCR and kept in-frame beta chains. Every CDR3 protein is listed once, alongside the most common genes and DNA of its rows. For this sample the table gives over 300,000 distinct CDR3 sequences, of which about 14% were detected only once. Together, the top ten hold approximately 11% of the sample. Sequencing was performed on blood. These receptors originate from a woman in her fifties or sixties with Graves' hyperthyroidism.

This clonotype was seen at least ten times. The chain couples TRBV6-1 to TRBJ2-5; no reliable D call. Per the germline V gene, CDR1 is MNHNS and CDR2 is SASEGT. The CDR3 covers 15 residues. The V gene lost 6 bases and the J gene lost 5 bases, with 19 bases spanning the gap. Here the CDR3 reads CASRENPLSSETQYF. CDR3 nucleotides: TGTGCCAGCAGGGAAAACCCCCTGAGCTCGGAGACCCAGTACTTC.

At least ten counts were recorded for this clonotype. The chain employs TRBV29-1 and TRBJ2-5; a weak D match, TRBD2 (7 bases). The length of the CDR3 is 13 residues. The germline V gene has CDR1 SQVTM and CDR2 ANQGSEA. Between the trimmed V and J ends, which lost 1 base and 5 bases, there was a span of 11 bases. In DNA form, the CDR3 reads TGCAGCGTTGAAGTCGGGGGGCGGGAGACCCAGTACTTC. Translation gives CSVEVGGRETQYF.

The chain uses TRBV29-1 and TRBJ1-2; the D gene is possibly TRBD1 (5 bases). V was shortened by 2 bases and J by 0 bases, with 7 bases between the two germline ends. The CDR3 length is 13 residues. Germline CDR1 reads SQVTM; CDR2 reads ANQGSEA. The CDR3 loop reads CSVERGANYGYTF. CDR3 bases: TGCAGCGTTGAAAGGGGAGCTAACTATGGCTACACCTTC.

The sample holds many counts of this clonotype. This chain uses TRBV11-2 with TRBJ2-3; maybe TRBD1 (5 bases). Germline assignment: CDR1 SGHAT and CDR2 FQNNGV. The germline V and J ends were trimmed by 0 bases and 10 bases, with 11 bases remaining between them. CDR3 length equals 13 residues. Written as DNA, the CDR3 is TGTGCCAGCAGCTTAGAACAGGATAGGGCGCAGTATTTT. This translates into CASSLEQDRAQYF. Full variable domain (remainder filled in from reference TRBV11-2 and TRBJ2-3): EAGVAQSPRYKIIEKRQSVAFWCNPISGHATLYWYQQILGQGPKLLIQFQNNGVVDDSQLPKDRFSAERLKGVDSTLKIQPAKLEDSAVYLCASSLEQDRAQYFGPGTRLTVL.

The rearrangement joins TRBV3-1 to TRBJ1-5; no firm D call. In germline, CDR1 is LGHDT, CDR2 YNNKEL (reference sequence). The V end lost 0 bases, the J end lost 10 bases, and 10 bases lay between the germline ends. This CDR3 region has 13 residues. The CDR3 nucleotides are TGTGCCAGCAGCCAAGATAGGAGGCCACCCCAGCATTTT. Its protein is CASSQDRRPPQHF. Based on the CDR3 plus reference TRBV3-1 and TRBJ1-5, the full variable domain is DTAVSQTPKYLVTQMGNDKSIKCEQNLGHDTMYWYKQDSKKFLKIMFSYNNKELIINETVPNRFSPKSPDKAHLNLHINSLELGDSAVYFCASSQDRRPPQHFGDGTRLSIL.

This clonotype was recorded a few times. The chain recombines TRBV5-1 with TRBJ2-2; a weak D match, TRBD2 (5 bases). This CDR3 region has 18 residues. Germline V lookup: CDR1 SGHRS, CDR2 YFSETQ. Trimming cost V 0 bases and J 2 bases, with 17 bases left between them. CDR3 loop: CASSLAVTSRENTGELFF. In DNA, the CDR3 is TGCGCCAGCAGCTTGGCGGTGACAAGCCGGGAAAACACCGGGGAGCTGTTTTTT.